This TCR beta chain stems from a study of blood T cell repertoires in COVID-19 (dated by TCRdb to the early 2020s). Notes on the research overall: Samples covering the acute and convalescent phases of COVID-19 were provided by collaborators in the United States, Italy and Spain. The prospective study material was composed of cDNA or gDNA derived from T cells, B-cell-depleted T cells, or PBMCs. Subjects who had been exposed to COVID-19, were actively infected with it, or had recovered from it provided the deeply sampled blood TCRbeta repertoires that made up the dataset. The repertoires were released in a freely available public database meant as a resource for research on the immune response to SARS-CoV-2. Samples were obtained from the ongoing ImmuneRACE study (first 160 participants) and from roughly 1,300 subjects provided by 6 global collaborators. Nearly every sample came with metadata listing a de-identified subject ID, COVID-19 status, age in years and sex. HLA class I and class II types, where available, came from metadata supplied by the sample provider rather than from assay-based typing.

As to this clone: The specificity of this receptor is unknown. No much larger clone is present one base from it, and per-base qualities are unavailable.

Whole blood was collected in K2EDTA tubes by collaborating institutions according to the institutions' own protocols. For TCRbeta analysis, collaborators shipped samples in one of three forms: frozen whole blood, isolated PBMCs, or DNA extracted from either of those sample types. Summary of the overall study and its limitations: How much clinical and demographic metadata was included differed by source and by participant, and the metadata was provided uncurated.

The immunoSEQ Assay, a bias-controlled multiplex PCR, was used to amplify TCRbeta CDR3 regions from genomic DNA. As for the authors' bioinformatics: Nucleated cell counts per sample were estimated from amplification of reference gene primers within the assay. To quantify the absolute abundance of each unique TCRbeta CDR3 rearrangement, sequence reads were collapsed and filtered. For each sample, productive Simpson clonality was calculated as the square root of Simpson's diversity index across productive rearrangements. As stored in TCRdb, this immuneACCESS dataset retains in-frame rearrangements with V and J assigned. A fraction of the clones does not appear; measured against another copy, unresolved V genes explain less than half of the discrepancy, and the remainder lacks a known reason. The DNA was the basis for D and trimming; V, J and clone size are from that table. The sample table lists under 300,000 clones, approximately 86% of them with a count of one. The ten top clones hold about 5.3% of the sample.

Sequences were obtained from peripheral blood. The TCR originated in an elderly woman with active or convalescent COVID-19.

The CDR3 reads as follows: CASSPPGVRLNTEAFF. The DNA is as follows: TGTGCCAGCTCACCACCGGGAGTGAGACTGAACACTGAAGCTTTCTTT. This chain is built from TRBV18 and TRBJ1-1, with the D gene not clear enough to name. Looking up the germline V gene yields CDR1 KGHSH and CDR2 LQKENI. V was cut back by 0 bases and J by 0 bases, leaving a gap of 11 bases between them. The CDR3 spans 16 residues, from the cysteine through the phenylalanine. Only CDR3 DNA remains: 48 bases, in frame from the first base.